This is a list of T cell receptor beta chains from one sample in a study of blood T cell repertoires in COVID-19. Sequencing used immunoSEQ multiplex PCR; TCRdb keeps in-frame clones, though not all of them. The sample includes about 73,000 clones, roughly 80% of them seen just once. Sequencing was performed on peripheral blood. Receptor source: a woman aged 55-70 years with acute or convalescent COVID-19. CDR3s include the opening cysteine and the closing phenylalanine or tryptophan. The D gene is left open where the match is weak. Size is stated for part of the rows, as once, few or many counts, or as a class when the clone is expanded.

CDR3 protein: CAISETLRGRENIQYF
CDR3 DNA: TGTGCCATCAGTGAAACTCTCCGGGGCCGGGAGAACATTCAGTACTTC
V gene: TRBV10-3
clone size: NA
J gene: TRBJ2-4
D gene: NA

CDR3 protein: CASSQHRVGSYGYTF
CDR3 DNA: TGTGCCAGCAGTCAGCACAGGGTCGGAAGCTATGGCTACACCTTC
V gene: TRBV27
clone size: NA
J gene: TRBJ1-2
D gene: NA

CDR3 protein: CASSLRTVDRGRETQYF
CDR3 DNA: TGTGCCAGCAGCTTACGGACGGTCGACAGGGGTCGAGAGACCCAGTACTTC
V gene: TRBV7-2
clone size: NA
J gene: TRBJ2-5
D gene: TRBD1

CDR3 protein: CASSFRGRTYGYTF
CDR3 DNA: TGTGCCAGCAGCTTCAGGGGCCGGACCTATGGCTACACCTTC
V gene: TRBV6-5
clone size: NA
J gene: TRBJ1-2
D gene: NA

CDR3 protein: CASSPSSLQQGTEAFF
CDR3 DNA: TGCGCCAGCAGCCCCAGCAGCTTGCAACAGGGCACTGAAGCTTTCTTT
V gene: TRBV5-1
clone size: NA
J gene: TRBJ1-1
D gene: NA

CDR3 protein: CASSRDRGGTEAFF
CDR3 DNA: TGTGCCAGCAGCCGAGACAGGGGCGGCACTGAAGCTTTCTTT
V gene: TRBV6-5
clone size: few
J gene: TRBJ1-1
D gene: TRBD1

CDR3 protein: CASRSGQGTYGYTF
CDR3 DNA: TGTGCCAGCAGATCGGGACAGGGGACTTATGGCTACACCTTC
V gene: TRBV27
clone size: NA
J gene: TRBJ1-2
D gene: TRBD1

CDR3 protein: CASRKQGTSGNTIYF
CDR3 DNA: TGTGCCAGCAGGAAGCAGGGGACCTCTGGAAACACCATATATTTT
V gene: TRBV7-2
clone size: NA
J gene: TRBJ1-3
D gene: NA

CDR3 protein: CASSADRGNTIYF
CDR3 DNA: TGCGCCAGCAGCGCGGACAGGGGAAACACCATATATTTT
V gene: TRBV5-1
clone size: NA
J gene: TRBJ1-3
D gene: TRBD1

CDR3 protein: CASSPRGGANTGELFF
CDR3 DNA: TGTGCCAGCAGCCCACGAGGGGGGGCGAACACCGGGGAGCTGTTTTTT
V gene: TRBV13
clone size: NA
J gene: TRBJ2-2
D gene: NA

CDR3 protein: CASSHIYEQYF
CDR3 DNA: TGTGCCAGCAGCCACATCTACGAGCAGTACTTC
V gene: TRBV3-1/TRBV3-2
clone size: once
J gene: TRBJ2-7
D gene: NA

CDR3 protein: CASKGTGVQPQHF
CDR3 DNA: TGTGCCAGCAAAGGGACAGGGGTTCAGCCCCAGCATTTT
V gene: TRBV19
clone size: NA
J gene: TRBJ1-5
D gene: TRBD1

CDR3 protein: CASRWTGGTYGYTF
CDR3 DNA: TGTGCCAGCAGATGGACAGGGGGCACCTATGGCTACACCTTC
V gene: TRBV28
clone size: NA
J gene: TRBJ1-2
D gene: TRBD1

CDR3 protein: CASSLAVAGGPEQYF
CDR3 DNA: TGTGCCAGCAGCTTGGCGGTAGCGGGGGGGCCCGAGCAGTACTTC
V gene: TRBV5-4
clone size: once
J gene: TRBJ2-7
D gene: TRBD2

CDR3 protein: CASSHSGTGPMNTEAFF
CDR3 DNA: TGCGCCAGCAGCCATTCCGGGACAGGGCCCATGAACACTGAAGCTTTCTTT
V gene: TRBV5-1
clone size: NA
J gene: TRBJ1-1
D gene: TRBD1

CDR3 protein: CATSIGLAPYNEQFF
CDR3 DNA: TGTGCCACCAGCATCGGACTAGCGCCCTACAATGAGCAGTTCTTC
V gene: TRBV15
clone size: NA
J gene: TRBJ2-1
D gene: TRBD2